This TCR beta chain was captured by sequencing in a study of cytomegalovirus exposure and HLA in healthy donors. PCR involved 60 Vbeta and 13 Jbeta primers. Method: immunoSEQ multiplex PCR; TCRdb's copy keeps in-frame clones and lacks some. The table records roughly 140,000 clones, around 77% of them present only once. The ends lost 7 bases at V and 5 bases at J; junction bases unmatched: 6. Germline assignment: CDR1 SNHLY and CDR2 FYNNEI. The CDR3 loop spans 13 amino acids. In its sample, this clone was seen a few times. This chain connects TRBV2 to TRBJ1-1; TRBD1 matches 8 bases. Sequencing was performed on PBMCs. The origin of this receptor is a woman between 45 and 65 years old in good health and CMV-seronegative. The CDR3 is CASTLDRETEAFF. CDR3 DNA: TGTGCCAGCACTTTGGACAGGGAGACTGAAGCTTTCTTT. The variable domain in full, with the rest retrieved from reference TRBV2 and TRBJ1-1, is EPEVTQTPSHQVTQMGQEVILRCVPISNHLYFYWYRQILGQKVEFLVSFYNNEISEKSEIFDDQFSVERPDGSNFTLKIRSTKLEDSAMYFCASTLDRETEAFFGQGTRLTVV.